This T cell receptor (beta chain) was captured by sequencing in a study of T cells in Graves' hyperthyroidism and ophthalmopathy. This CDR3 has 16 residues. The germline V gene encodes CDR1 SGHNT and CDR2 YENEEA. Losses at the gene ends were 2 bases for V and 2 bases for J; bases not matched to a gene: 6. This clonotype has a count of ten or more. The antigen is undetermined. Study-wide findings and caveats: Most clonotypes expanded in thyroid above 0.001 were likewise present in blood.

Regions amplified from RNA transcripts were the TCR beta CDR3 regions. First-round RT-PCR targeting the TCR CDR3 was performed with the HTBI primer set. In TCRdb, the multiplex PCR reads were re-called with MiXCR into one record per CDR3 protein. The data show about 600,000 distinct CDR3 sequences, approximately 15% seen once. Sequencing used blood. The chain couples TRBV11-3 to TRBJ2-1, with 7 bases matching TRBD1. The clonotype comes from a young woman with Graves' ophthalmopathy. The CDR3 loop is CASSLMSGTAYNEQFF. The CDR3 nucleotides are TGTGCCAGCAGCTTAATGAGTGGGACAGCCTACAATGAGCAGTTCTTC.